One sample yielded the 30 T cell receptor beta chains listed below, sequenced in a study of response to subunit inactivated influenza vaccine. TCRdb itself ran the RT-PCR reads through MiXCR, one entry per CDR3 protein. The sample has about 530,000 distinct CDR3 sequences; approximately 12% are singletons. The sequencing used PBMCs from blood, collected on the day of vaccination. The source is a man aged 50-60 years who received an inactivated influenza vaccine.

This rearrangement joins TRBV19 to TRBJ2-7, with D unresolved. This CDR3 is built from 11 residues. Germline CDR1 LNHDA, CDR2 SQIVND (reference sequence). The V end lost 8 bases, the J end lost 5 bases, and 10 bases lay between the germline ends. This CDR3 is CASGVRDEQYF. The DNA of the CDR3 is TGTGCCAGTGGGGTACGGGACGAGCAGTACTTC.

J is TRBJ2-3 and V is TRBV7-8; TRBD2 is a possible D gene (6 bases). The V end was cut by 6 bases, the J end by 0 bases, with 16 bases between. From germline, CDR1 is SGHVS and CDR2 FQNEAQ. The length of the CDR3 is 16 residues. The CDR3 sequence: CASRPNSGLSTDTQYF. In nucleotides, the CDR3 is TGTGCCAGCAGACCCAATAGCGGTCTTAGCACAGATACGCAGTATTTT.

This clonotype was detected only a few times. DNA of the CDR3: TGCGCCAGCAGCTTGACCCCCGGGGGGGCCTATGATGAGCAGTTCTTC. Translated, it gives CASSLTPGGAYDEQFF. The chain combines TRBV5-1 with TRBJ2-1, with TRBD2 identical over 8 bases. The CDR3 consists of 16 residues. Germline loops: CDR1 SGHRS, CDR2 YFSETQ. The ends lost 1 base at V and 8 bases at J; junction bases unmatched: 11. The full variable domain, with the rest looked up from reference TRBV5-1 and TRBJ2-1, is KAGVTQTPRYLIKTRGQQVTLSCSPISGHRSVSWYQQTPGQGLQFLFEYFSETQRNKGNFPGRFSGRQFSNSRSEMNVSTLELGDSALYLCASSLTPGGAYDEQFFGPGTRLTVL.

In its sample, this clonotype was seen a few times. V and J are TRBV12-3 or TRBV12-4 and TRBJ2-1, with D maybe TRBD2 (5 bases). V lost 8 bases to trimming and J lost 1 base, with 6 bases between them. This CDR3 comprises 12 residues. The CDR3 here is CASGSSYNEQFF. DNA for the CDR3: TGTGCCAGCGGGAGTTCCTACAATGAGCAGTTCTTC.

The J gene is TRBJ1-1, the V gene TRBV20-1; 10 bases are shared with TRBD1. The CDR3 sequence is 15 residues long. Germline lookup yields CDR1 DFQATT and CDR2 SNEGSKA (reference sequence). The V and J ends lost 6 bases and 0 bases, in that order; junction bases with no gene match: 7. CDR3 nucleotides: TGCAGTGCCCACACCGACAGGGGGCTGAACACTGAAGCTTTCTTT. Translation: CSAHTDRGLNTEAFF.

This clonotype was seen a few times. The V and J genes are TRBV4-2 and TRBJ2-1; D perhaps matches TRBD2 (7 bases). Trimming took 1 base from V and 7 from J, leaving 14 bases between them. Germline V lookup: CDR1 LGHNA, CDR2 YNFKEQ. The CDR3 runs to 15 residues. Here the CDR3 DNA reads TGTGCCAGCAGCCAAGGGTGGGGGGGCGCTAATGAGCAGTTCTTC. Its translation is CASSQGWGGANEQFF.

The sample holds a few counts of this clonotype. V and J are TRBV5-1 and TRBJ2-7; possible D gene TRBD1, 6 bases. V was trimmed by 2 bases and J by 3 bases, leaving 12 bases between them. This CDR3 is built from 14 residues. Germline loops: CDR1 SGHRS, CDR2 YFSETQ. This CDR3 is CASSFMLDSYEQYF. CDR3 DNA: TGCGCCAGCAGCTTTATGTTGGACAGCTACGAGCAGTACTTC.

This clonotype was found a few times. The chain carries TRBV6-1 and TRBJ2-3, with no clear D. The germline CDR1 and CDR2 sequences are MNHNS and SASEGT. The CDR3 has 11 amino acids. The ends were cut back, 8 bases at V and 7 bases at J, with 10 bases in the middle. The CDR3 nucleotides read TGTGCCAGCGCCGATGGCAATACGCAGTATTTT. It encodes CASADGNTQYF.

This rearrangement joins TRBV12-3 or TRBV12-4 to TRBJ1-1; D ambiguous. Deletions cut 3 bases from V and 4 bases from J, with 12 bases between. This CDR3 comprises 14 residues. This CDR3 reads CASSFSSGGTEAFF. The CDR3 DNA is TGTGCCAGCAGTTTTTCCAGTGGCGGCACTGAAGCTTTCTTT.

This clonotype turned up a few times. This chain uses TRBV21-1 with TRBJ1-1. TRBV21-1 is a documented pseudogene. The CDR3 consists of 14 residues. The CDR3 DNA reads TGTGCCAGCAGCAAAGCGCGGACTGACACTGAAGCTTTCTTT. This translates into CASSKARTDTEAFF.

The chain employs TRBV12-3 or TRBV12-4 and TRBJ1-1, with D unclear. The germline V and J ends were trimmed by 0 bases and 6 bases, with 11 bases remaining between them. The CDR3 is made up of 14 amino acids. The CDR3 is CASSLAGGSPEAFF. The CDR3 nucleotides read TGTGCCAGCAGTTTAGCCGGTGGTTCCCCTGAAGCTTTCTTT.

Ten or more counts support this clonotype. The chain links TRBV5-4 to TRBJ2-3; D is unresolved. The V and J ends lost 1 base and 5 bases respectively, with 11 bases between them. Germline-derived CDR1 and CDR2 are SGHNT and YYREEE (reference sequence). This CDR3 comprises 14 residues. Here the CDR3 reads CASSLSQSGDTQYF. CDR3 DNA: TGTGCCAGCAGCTTGTCACAATCCGGAGATACGCAGTATTTT.

The J gene is TRBJ1-4, the V gene TRBV5-1, with 9 bases lining up with TRBD1. V shed 4 bases, J shed 8 bases, and the junction held 6 bases outside the gene matches. The CDR3 sequence is 14 residues long. Germline V gene data show CDR1 as SGHRS and CDR2 as YFSETQ. CDR3 region: CASSPDRGTEKLFF. The CDR3, as DNA: TGCGCCAGCAGCCCAGACAGGGGGACCGAAAAACTGTTTTTT.

Only a few counts were recorded for this clonotype. The CDR3: CASSLLMGEASTQYF. The DNA of the CDR3 is TGTGCCAGCAGTCTCCTTATGGGGGAGGCGTCTACGCAGTATTTT. The J gene is TRBJ2-3, the V gene TRBV12-3 or TRBV12-4; D may be TRBD2 (6 bases). The CDR3 runs 15 residues. Trimming pared 5 bases from V and 8 bases from J, leaving 20 bases between.

This clonotype appeared many times. V is TRBV7-2 and J is TRBJ2-2, with 8 bases aligning to TRBD2. CDR1 and CDR2 (germline): SGHTA, FQGNSA. The CDR3 consists of 16 residues. The V gene end was trimmed by 5 bases and the J gene end by 5 bases; junction bases not matched to a gene: 10. CDR3 coding DNA: TGTGCCAGCAGCATAAGCGGGGGAGGTCGGACCGGGGAGCTGTTTTTT. Translated, it gives CASSISGGGRTGELFF.

The V gene is TRBV6-2 or TRBV6-3, the J gene TRBJ2-7; tentatively, D is TRBD2 (6 bases). The V gene lost 2 bases and the J gene lost 5 bases, with 16 bases spanning the gap. In germline, CDR1 is MNHEY, CDR2 SVGEGT. This CDR3 region has 15 residues. The CDR3: CASSYRVRGKDEQYF. CDR3 DNA: TGTGCCAGCAGTTACAGAGTACGGGGGAAGGACGAGCAGTACTTC.

The chain carries TRBV29-1 and TRBJ1-2; D is perhaps TRBD1 (5 bases). The CDR3 is made up of 13 amino acids. V gave up 6 bases and J gave up 3 bases, with 14 bases separating them. The germline V gene has CDR1 SQVTM and CDR2 ANQGSEA. CDR3 region: CSVGTSGDYGYTF. The CDR3, as DNA: TGCAGCGTCGGAACGTCGGGGGACTATGGCTACACCTTC.

A few counts support this clonotype. The gene calls are TRBV29-1 and TRBJ1-2; the D gene is possibly TRBD1 (5 bases). V was cut by 7 bases and J by 8 bases, with 14 bases left in between. This CDR3 spans 11 amino acids. Germline CDR1 and CDR2: SQVTM and ANQGSEA. CDR3 sequence (DNA): TGCAGCGGGGGCCTGGGTGGGGGCTACACCTTC. Translated: CSGGLGGGYTF.

V gene TRBV20-1 combines with J gene TRBJ2-7; D not resolved. V lost 7 bases and J lost 6, with 13 bases in between. Germline assignment: CDR1 DFQATT and CDR2 SNEGSKA (reference sequence). The CDR3 runs to 11 residues. The CDR3 reads CSGRAGAEQYF. DNA of the CDR3: TGCAGTGGTAGGGCCGGCGCCGAGCAGTACTTC.

The V call is TRBV11-2, the J call TRBJ2-7; 9 bases are a match to TRBD1. The CDR3 runs 15 residues. CDR1 SGHAT and CDR2 FQNNGV come from the germline V gene. J gave up 3 bases and V 6 bases, and 9 bases lay outside the gene matches. The CDR3 nucleotides are TGTGCCAGCAGTTACGCCGGGACAGGGCTCTACGAGCAGTACTTC. Amino acid sequence: CASSYAGTGLYEQYF.

The table lists this clonotype with many counts. The chain carries TRBV6-2 or TRBV6-3 and TRBJ1-2; 10 positions match TRBD1. After removal of 6 bases from V and 8 bases from J, the junction contained 12 bases not matched to a gene. CDR3 length equals 15 residues. Germline loops: CDR1 MNHEY, CDR2 SVGEGT. The CDR3, as DNA: TGTGCCAGCAGCCAACACCGGGACAGGGGACGAGGCTACACCTTC. Residues: CASSQHRDRGRGYTF.

This clonotype was counted a few times. The chain uses TRBV6-5 and TRBJ2-1, with a possible D match to TRBD2 (7 bases). With 4 bases removed from V and 13 bases from J, the gap between germline ends came to 20 bases. Germline values: CDR1 MNHEY, CDR2 SVGAGI. CDR3 length equals 14 residues. CDR3 residues: CASSSPGGQRGQFF. CDR3 in DNA: TGTGCCAGCAGTTCCCCGGGAGGACAGAGAGGACAGTTCTTC.

The sample holds many counts of this clonotype. This rearrangement joins TRBV12-3 or TRBV12-4 to TRBJ1-4; 10 bases map to TRBD1. With V trimmed by 5 bases and J by 6 bases, 3 bases remained unmatched. This CDR3 is 14 amino acids long. CDR3 in DNA: TGTGCCAGCAGTCCGGGACAGGGGTATGAAAAACTGTTTTTT. Translating it yields CASSPGQGYEKLFF.

This clonotype has just a few counts. The chain links TRBV7-2 to TRBJ2-1; D may be TRBD2 (5 bases). The CDR3 runs to 14 residues. Germline-derived CDR1 and CDR2 are SGHTA and FQGNSA. Trimming shortened V by 4 bases and J by 10 bases, and 17 bases separated the two germline ends. The CDR3 sequence is CASSSILASREQFF. CDR3 nucleotides: TGTGCCAGCAGCTCGATCCTAGCATCCAGGGAGCAGTTCTTC. Full variable domain (remainder filled in from reference TRBV7-2 and TRBJ2-1): GAGVSQSPSNKVTEKGKDVELRCDPISGHTALYWYRQSLGQGLEFLIYFQGNSAPDKSGLPSDRFSAERTGGSVSTLTIQRTQQEDSAVYLCASSSILASREQFFGPGTRLTVL.

V usage is TRBV12-3 or TRBV12-4 and J usage is TRBJ1-4; D not certain. The CDR3 length is 14 residues. The V end was cut by 3 bases, the J end by 6 bases, with 11 bases between. The CDR3 DNA is TGTGCCAGCAGTTTTCGTAGGGCGGATGAAAAACTGTTTTTT. Translated, it gives CASSFRRADEKLFF.

To note about this clonotype: A much more abundant neighbour one base away suggests this may be a read error. The rearrangement joins TRBV6-1 to TRBJ2-7; 8 nucleotides agree with TRBD2. The junction had 18 bases not matched to a gene; V was cut back by 5 bases and J by 6 bases. The CDR3 length is 17 residues. CDR1 is MNHNS and CDR2 is SASEGT in the germline V gene. The CDR3: CASSPPRVGTRTFEQYF. DNA of the CDR3: TGTGCCAGCAGTCCCCCTAGGGTCGGGACTAGGACCTTCGAGCAGTACTTC.

V usage is TRBV7-3 and J usage is TRBJ2-3; D remains unclear. Germline V gives CDR1 SGHTA, CDR2 FQGTGA. The V gene lost 4 bases and the J gene lost 1 base, with 12 bases spanning the gap. The CDR3 has 15 residues. CDR3 region: CASSSGSAGTDTQYF. DNA of the CDR3: TGTGCCAGCAGCTCTGGGTCCGCGGGCACAGATACGCAGTATTTT.

This chain links TRBV10-2 with TRBJ1-4; 8 nucleotides agree with TRBD1. Losses at the gene ends were 0 bases for V and 12 bases for J; bases not matched to a gene: 0. There are 12 residues in the CDR3. Germline loops: CDR1 WSHSY, CDR2 SAAADI. CDR3 DNA: TGCGCCAGCAGTGAGTCGGACAGGGAACTGTTTTTT. Its translation: CASSESDRELFF.

On this clonotype itself: This likely comes from a read error, as the CDR3 has no conserved phenylalanine or tryptophan at its end. The chain is built from TRBV9 and TRBJ2-3; a weak D match, TRBD2 (6 bases). Germline CDR1 and CDR2: SGDLS and YYNGEE. With 2 bases removed from V and 4 bases from J, the gap between germline ends came to 14 bases. The length of the CDR3 is 15 residues. CDR3 DNA sequence: TGTGCCAGCAGCGTGGGCGGGTCGGGGGCAGATACGCAGTATTCT. Residues: CASSVGGSGADTQYS.

The chain joins TRBV2 to TRBJ2-5; tentatively, D is TRBD1 or TRBD2 (5 bases each). CDR1 and CDR2 (germline): SNHLY, FYNNEI. V was cut by 4 bases and J by 0 bases, with 6 bases left in between. The CDR3 covers 13 residues. The CDR3 spells CASSGDDQETQYF. The CDR3, as DNA: TGTGCCAGCAGTGGGGACGACCAAGAGACCCAGTACTTC.